Below are 8 T cell receptor beta chains sequenced from a single sample in a study of early T cells in non-severe SARS-CoV-2 infection. TCRdb reprocessed the 5' RACE reads via MiXCR and lists one record per CDR3 protein. The table shows tens of thousands of distinct CDR3 sequences, with 3.5% to 5% occurring only once. The sequenced material came from whole blood. The receptors were sampled from an adult who was a healthcare worker with PCR-confirmed SARS-CoV-2 infection or an uninfected control (not recorded which).

The table lists this clonotype with many counts. The chain is built from TRBV29-1 and TRBJ2-5; D gene unclear. The CDR3 has 14 residues. Germline V gene data show CDR1 as SQVTM and CDR2 as ANQGSEA. The V end was cut by 2 bases, the J end by 4 bases, with 14 bases between. DNA of the CDR3: TGCAGCGTTGAATGGGCCCAAACGTCAGAGACCCAGTACTTC. It specifies CSVEWAQTSETQYF.

This clonotype was seen ten or more times. This chain uses TRBV5-1 with TRBJ2-1, with 10 bases that match TRBD2. Germline values: CDR1 SGHRS, CDR2 YFSETQ. Trimming took 0 bases from V and 4 from J; bases not matched to a gene: 4. This CDR3 has 16 amino acids. CDR3 amino acids: CASSLASGSHYNEQFF. The CDR3 DNA reads as TGCGCCAGCAGCTTGGCTAGCGGGAGTCATTACAATGAGCAGTTCTTC.

In its sample, this clonotype was seen many times. The V call is TRBV6-2 or TRBV6-3, the J call TRBJ1-5; 10 bases align to TRBD1. Germline V CDR1 and CDR2: MNHEY, SVGEGT. V gave up 4 bases and J gave up 5 bases; unmatched junction bases: 5. CDR3 size: 15 residues. The CDR3 sequence: CASSSDRGLHQPQHF. CDR3 coding DNA: TGTGCCAGCAGTTCGGACAGGGGGTTACATCAGCCCCAGCATTTT.

This clonotype occurred a few times. The V gene is TRBV12-3 or TRBV12-4, the J gene TRBJ1-1; tentatively, D is TRBD1 (6 bases). V lost 5 bases and J lost 2, with 12 bases in between. This CDR3 region has 14 residues. CDR3 amino acids: CASSPGHQNTEAFF. The CDR3, as DNA: TGTGCCAGCAGTCCGGGACACCAAAACACTGAAGCTTTCTTT.

This clonotype was counted at least ten times. Here the CDR3 reads CAIMGAGTEAFF. The CDR3 DNA reads as TGTGCCATCATGGGGGCGGGGACTGAAGCTTTCTTT. The J gene is TRBJ1-1, the V gene TRBV10-3; D possibly corresponds to TRBD1 (6 bases). CDR3 size: 12 residues. V gave up 7 bases and J gave up 5 bases, with 11 bases separating them. Germline lookup yields CDR1 ENHRY and CDR2 SYGVKD.

This clonotype was seen repeatedly, ten times or more. The rearrangement uses TRBV18 and TRBJ2-3, with a possible D match to TRBD2 (6 bases). This CDR3 contains 17 residues. The V gene's germline CDR1 is KGHSH and CDR2 LQKENI. V was cut by 0 bases and J by 0 bases, with 13 bases left in between. The CDR3 DNA reads as TGTGCCAGCTCACCACCGTGGCGGCGGGGTAGCACAGATACGCAGTATTTT. Protein: CASSPPWRRGSTDTQYF.

This clonotype was picked up many times. V gene TRBV28 combines with J gene TRBJ1-4; D uncertain. Germline V CDR1 and CDR2: MDHEN, SYDVKM. The CDR3 has 13 amino acids. V was clipped by 8 bases and J by 0 bases, with 7 bases between them. DNA for the CDR3: TGTGCCAGCGAGAGAGCAACTAATGAAAAACTGTTTTTT. It encodes CASERATNEKLFF.

This clonotype was picked up many times. CDR3 amino acids: CASNNGRTDEQYF. The CDR3 DNA sequence: TGTGCCAGTAACAATGGTAGGACGGACGAGCAGTACTTC. The chain couples TRBV19 to TRBJ2-7, with D unclear. Germline lookup yields CDR1 LNHDA and CDR2 SQIVND (reference sequence). This CDR3 contains 13 residues. V lost 7 bases, J lost 5 bases, and 15 bases lay in between.